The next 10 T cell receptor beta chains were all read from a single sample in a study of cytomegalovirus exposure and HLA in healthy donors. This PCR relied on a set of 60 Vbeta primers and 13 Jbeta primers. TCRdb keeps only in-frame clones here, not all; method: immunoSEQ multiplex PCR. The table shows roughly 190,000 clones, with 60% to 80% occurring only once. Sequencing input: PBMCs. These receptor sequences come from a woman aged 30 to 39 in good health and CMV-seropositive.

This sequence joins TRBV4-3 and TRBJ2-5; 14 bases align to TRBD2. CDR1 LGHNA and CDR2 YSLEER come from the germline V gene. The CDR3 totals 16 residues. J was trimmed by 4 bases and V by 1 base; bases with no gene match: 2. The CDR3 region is CASSQGLAGGSETQYF. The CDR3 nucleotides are TGCGCCAGCAGCCAAGGACTAGCGGGGGGGTCAGAGACCCAGTACTTC.

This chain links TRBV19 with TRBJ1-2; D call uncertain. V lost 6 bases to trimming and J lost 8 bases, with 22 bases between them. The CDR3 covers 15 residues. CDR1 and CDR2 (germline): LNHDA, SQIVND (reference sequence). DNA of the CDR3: TGTGCCAGTAGCCCCTCGGCGGGTACGATGGGAGGCTACACCTTC. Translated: CASSPSAGTMGGYTF.

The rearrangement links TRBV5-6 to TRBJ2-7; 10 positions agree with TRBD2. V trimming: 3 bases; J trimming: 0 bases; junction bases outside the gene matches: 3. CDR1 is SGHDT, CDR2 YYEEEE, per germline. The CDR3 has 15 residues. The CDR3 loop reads CASSWGLASSYEQYF. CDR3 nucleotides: TGTGCCAGCAGCTGGGGACTAGCGAGCTCCTACGAGCAGTACTTC.

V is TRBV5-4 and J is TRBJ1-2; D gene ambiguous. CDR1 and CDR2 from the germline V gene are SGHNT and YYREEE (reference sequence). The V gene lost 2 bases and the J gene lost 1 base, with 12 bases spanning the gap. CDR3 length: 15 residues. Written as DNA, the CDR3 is TGTGCCAGCAGCTTTTCGGTTTTAGATAACTATGGCTACACCTTC. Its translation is CASSFSVLDNYGYTF.

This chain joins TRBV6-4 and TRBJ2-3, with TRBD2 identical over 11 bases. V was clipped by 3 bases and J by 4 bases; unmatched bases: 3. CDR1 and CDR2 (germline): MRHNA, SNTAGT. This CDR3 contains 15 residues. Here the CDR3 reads CASSETSGEPDTQYF. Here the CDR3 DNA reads TGTGCCAGCAGTGAGACTAGCGGGGAGCCAGATACGCAGTATTTT.

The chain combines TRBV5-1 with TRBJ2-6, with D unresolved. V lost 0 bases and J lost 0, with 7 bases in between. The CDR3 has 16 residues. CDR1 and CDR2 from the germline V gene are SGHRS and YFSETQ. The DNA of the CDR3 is TGCGCCAGCAGCTTGGTCGGAGTCTCTGGGGCCAACGTCCTGACTTTC. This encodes CASSLVGVSGANVLTF.

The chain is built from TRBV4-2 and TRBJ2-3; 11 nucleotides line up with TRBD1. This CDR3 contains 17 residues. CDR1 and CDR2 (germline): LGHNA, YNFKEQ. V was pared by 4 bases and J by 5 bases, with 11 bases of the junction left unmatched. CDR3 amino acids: CASSLTTLDRGQDTQYF. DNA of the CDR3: TGTGCCAGCAGCCTAACAACATTGGACAGGGGGCAAGATACGCAGTATTTT.

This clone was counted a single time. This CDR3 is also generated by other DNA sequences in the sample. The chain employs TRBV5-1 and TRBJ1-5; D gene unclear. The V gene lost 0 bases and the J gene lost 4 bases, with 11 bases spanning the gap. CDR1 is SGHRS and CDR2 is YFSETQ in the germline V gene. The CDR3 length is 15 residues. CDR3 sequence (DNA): TGCGCCAGCAGCTTGGCCCCGTCCGGGAATCAGCCCCAGCATTTT. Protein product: CASSLAPSGNQPQHF.

In DNA form, the CDR3 reads TGTGCCAGCAGCTTGCAGGGTGGTCAGCCCCAGCATTTT. Translated, it gives CASSLQGGQPQHF. The chain joins TRBV7-3 to TRBJ1-5; the D gene is possibly TRBD1 (5 bases). Germline V gene lookup returns CDR1 SGHTA and CDR2 FQGTGA. The V end lost 3 bases, the J end lost 6 bases, and 9 bases lay between the germline ends. The CDR3 is made up of 13 amino acids.

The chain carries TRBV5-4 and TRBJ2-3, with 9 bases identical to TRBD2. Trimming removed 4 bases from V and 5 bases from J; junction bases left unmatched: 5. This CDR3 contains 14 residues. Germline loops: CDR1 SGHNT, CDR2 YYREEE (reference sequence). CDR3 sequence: CASSPGLAIDTQYF. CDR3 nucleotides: TGTGCCAGCAGCCCCGGACTAGCGATAGATACGCAGTATTTT. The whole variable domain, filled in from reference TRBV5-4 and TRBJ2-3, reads ETGVTQSPTHLIKTRGQQVTLRCSSQSGHNTVSWYQQALGQGPQFIFQYYREEENGRGNFPPRFSGLQFPNYSSELNVNALELDDSALYLCASSPGLAIDTQYFGPGTRLTVL.